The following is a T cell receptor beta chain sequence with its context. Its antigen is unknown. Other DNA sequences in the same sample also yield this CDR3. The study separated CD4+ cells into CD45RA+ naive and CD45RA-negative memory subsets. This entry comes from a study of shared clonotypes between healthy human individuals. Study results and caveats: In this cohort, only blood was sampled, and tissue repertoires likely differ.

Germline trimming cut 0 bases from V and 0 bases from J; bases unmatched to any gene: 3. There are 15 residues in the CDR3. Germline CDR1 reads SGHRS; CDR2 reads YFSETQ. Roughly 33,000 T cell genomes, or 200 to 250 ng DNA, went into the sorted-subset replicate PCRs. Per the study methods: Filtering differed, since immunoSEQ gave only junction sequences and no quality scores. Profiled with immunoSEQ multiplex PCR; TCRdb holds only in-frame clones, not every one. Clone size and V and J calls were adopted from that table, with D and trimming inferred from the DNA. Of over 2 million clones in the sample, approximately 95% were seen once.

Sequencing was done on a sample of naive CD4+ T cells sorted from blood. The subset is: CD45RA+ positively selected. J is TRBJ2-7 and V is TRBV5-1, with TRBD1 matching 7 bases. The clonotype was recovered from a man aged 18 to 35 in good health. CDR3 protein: CASSLGSGGSYEQYF. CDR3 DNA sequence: TGCGCCAGCAGCTTGGGGTCAGGGGGCTCCTACGAGCAGTACTTC. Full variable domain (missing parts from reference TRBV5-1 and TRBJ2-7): KAGVTQTPRYLIKTRGQQVTLSCSPISGHRSVSWYQQTPGQGLQFLFEYFSETQRNKGNFPGRFSGRQFSNSRSEMNVSTLELGDSALYLCASSLGSGGSYEQYFGPGTRLTVT.